This T cell receptor (beta chain) is drawn from a study of post-analysis software for immune sequencing data. General observations from the study: F-measure co-clustering was strong for batch-matched samples. Versus controls, multiple sclerosis patients showed significantly lower diversity (normalized Chao1). About five TRBV segments were more frequent in patients than controls; TRBV5-6, TRBV5-1 and TRBV20-1 belonged to this group.

Unique molecular identifiers were carried by the TCR beta cDNA libraries. Input populations of about 0.9 to 10 million T cells gave rise to hundreds of thousands of cDNA molecules. In TCRdb, the PCR reads were re-called with MiXCR into one record per CDR3 protein. The sample gives hundreds of thousands of distinct CDR3 sequences, about 44% of which show up once; 1.5% to 2% is in the top ten. There are 13 residues in the CDR3. V was clipped by 10 bases and J by 6 bases, with 16 bases between them. This clonotype was detected a few times. Its matching antigen is unknown. Sequencing was performed on blood. This receptor was obtained from a girl aged 5-17 years with multiple sclerosis. This sequence joins TRBV12-3 or TRBV12-4 and TRBJ2-1; D may be TRBD1 (5 bases). The CDR3 nucleotides are TGTGCCACCGACCTCCCAGGGTCCAATGAGCAGTTCTTC. Translating gives CATDLPGSNEQFF.